These T cell receptor beta chains were read from a single sample in a study of blood T cell repertoires in COVID-19. Clones were sequenced by immunoSEQ multiplex PCR, and TCRdb holds only the in-frame ones, with some missing. The table shows tens of thousands of clones, with approximately 76% occurring only once. The sample was peripheral blood. All receptors derive from a man aged 65 to 85 with active or convalescent COVID-19. Both conserved end residues are part of each CDR3. A D gene is named only where the DNA matches it firmly. Some rows mark clone size as missing; the rest say once, few, many or name a class of expanded clone.

many,TRBJ2-3,TRBV7-9,.,CASGNQGGGADTQYF,TGTGCCAGCGGCAATCAGGGAGGAGGCGCAGATACGCAGTATTTT
.,TRBJ2-7,TRBV7-2,.,CASSMDRYEQYF,TGTGCCAGCAGCATGGACAGATACGAGCAGTACTTC
.,TRBJ2-1,TRBV6-7,TRBD1,CAITTGTDNEQFF,TGTGCCATCACTACCGGGACAGACAATGAGCAGTTCTTC
.,TRBJ1-6,TRBV2,.,CASRRETLGSPLHF,TGTGCCAGCAGGAGGGAAACGCTGGGGTCACCCCTCCACTTT
.,TRBJ1-6,TRBV7-2,.,CASSLSTGNSPLHF,TGTGCCAGCAGCTTATCAACAGGGAATTCACCCCTCCACTTT
.,TRBJ2-3,TRBV2,TRBD1,CASSARGQGSDTQYF,TGTGCCAGCAGCGCCAGGGGACAGGGCTCCGATACGCAGTATTTT
.,TRBJ2-1,TRBV6-5,.,CASSYSALAPGNEQFF,TGTGCCAGCAGTTACTCAGCTCTGGCCCCGGGCAATGAGCAGTTCTTC
.,TRBJ1-1,TRBV29-1,TRBD1,CSVKRQGPTEAFF,TGCAGCGTCAAAAGACAGGGACCCACTGAAGCTTTCTTT
.,TRBJ2-5,TRBV28,.,CASSLWAGETQYF,TGTGCCAGCAGTTTGTGGGCGGGAGAGACCCAGTACTTC
.,TRBJ2-1,TRBV5-1,.,CASSLGGDTYNEQFF,TGCGCCAGCAGCTTGGGCGGGGATACTTACAATGAGCAGTTCTTC
.,TRBJ1-3,TRBV6-1,.,CASSDDSRGNTIYF,TGTGCCAGCAGTGACGACAGTCGAGGAAACACCATATATTTT
.,TRBJ2-1,TRBV4-1,.,CASSQPQGNEQFF,TGCGCCAGCAGCCAACCCCAGGGGAATGAGCAGTTCTTC
.,TRBJ1-2,TRBV3-1/TRBV3-2,TRBD1,CASSQEGQVEGYGYTF,TGTGCCAGCAGCCAAGAGGGACAGGTTGAGGGCTATGGCTACACCTTC
once,TRBJ2-1,TRBV5-5,.,CASGRRRGVEIDEQFF,TGTGCCAGCGGCCGCCGCAGGGGAGTCGAAATCGATGAGCAGTTCTTC
.,TRBJ1-1,TRBV7-9,TRBD1,CASSSGQGALRTEAFF,TGTGCCAGCAGCTCCGGACAGGGTGCGCTGCGCACTGAAGCTTTCTTT
.,TRBJ2-1,TRBV12-3/TRBV12-4,.,CASRLASGSEQFF,TGTGCCAGCAGGTTGGCTAGTGGGAGTGAGCAGTTCTTC
.,TRBJ2-7,TRBV20-1,.,CSASIYGAASQYF,TGCAGTGCTAGTATTTATGGGGCCGCGAGTCAGTACTTC
.,TRBJ1-4,TRBV6-6,.,CASSPRDSATNEKLFF,TGTGCCAGCAGTCCCCGGGACTCTGCAACTAATGAAAAACTGTTTTTT
few,TRBJ2-1,TRBV9,TRBD2,CASSVAWGGSNEQFF,TGTGCCAGCAGCGTAGCTTGGGGGGGTAGCAATGAGCAGTTCTTC
.,TRBJ2-3,TRBV2,TRBD1,CASSTGVRGFTQYF,TGTGCCAGCAGCACAGGGGTTCGGGGTTTTACGCAGTATTTT
.,TRBJ2-1,TRBV28,.,CASGGGGSYNEQFF,TGTGCCAGCGGGGGCGGGGGCTCCTACAATGAGCAGTTCTTC
few,TRBJ1-3,TRBV2,.,CASIGQIYSGNTIYF,TGTGCCAGCATAGGACAGATCTACTCTGGAAACACCATATATTTT
.,TRBJ2-2,TRBV3-1/TRBV3-2,.,CASSSHYSRGNTGELFF,TGTGCCAGCAGCTCTCACTACTCCAGGGGGAACACCGGGGAGCTGTTTTTT
.,TRBJ2-7,TRBV11-2,TRBD2,CASSSTAGGRHEQYF,TGTGCCAGCAGCAGCACAGCGGGGGGCCGCCACGAGCAGTACTTC
.,TRBJ2-2,TRBV4-1,.,CASSQAGLLIGELFF,TGCGCCAGCAGCCAAGCGGGGTTGTTGATCGGGGAGCTGTTTTTT
many,TRBJ1-2,TRBV13,.,CASSLRQDNYGYTF,TGTGCCAGCAGCTTAAGACAGGATAACTATGGCTACACCTTC
.,TRBJ2-7,TRBV10-3,TRBD1,CAISDRWQGDSYEQYF,TGTGCCATCAGTGACCGGTGGCAGGGGGACTCCTACGAGCAGTACTTC
.,TRBJ2-3,TRBV28,.,CASSRDTYNTDTQYF,TGTGCCAGCAGTCGGGACACCTATAACACAGATACGCAGTATTTT
.,TRBJ2-3,TRBV5-1,.,CASSLDLYSDTQYF,TGCGCCAGCAGCTTGGATCTTTATAGTGATACGCAGTATTTT
.,TRBJ2-2,TRBV5-1,TRBD2,CASSFSGGATGELFF,TGCGCCAGCAGCTTTAGCGGGGGGGCCACCGGGGAGCTGTTTTTT
once,TRBJ1-2,TRBV5-1,TRBD1,CASSTTSGQGNGYTF,TGCGCCAGCAGCACCACATCGGGACAGGGGAATGGCTACACCTTC
.,TRBJ1-5,TRBV28,.,CASSLGQGGNQPQHF,TGTGCCAGCAGTTTAGGGCAGGGCGGCAATCAGCCCCAGCATTTT
.,TRBJ2-7,TRBV5-1,TRBD1,CASSPGTGSYEQYF,TGCGCCAGCAGCCCCGGGACAGGATCCTACGAGCAGTACTTC
.,TRBJ1-6,TRBV30,.,CAWSVRGQSPLHF,TGTGCCTGGAGTGTAAGGGGCCAGTCACCCCTCCACTTT
once,TRBJ2-2,TRBV6-2/TRBV6-3,TRBD1,CASSYTFRTGGTVGTGELFF,TGTGCCAGCAGTTACACCTTTCGGACAGGGGGAACCGTTGGGACCGGGGAGCTGTTTTTT
.,TRBJ2-1,TRBV5-1,TRBD2,CASSTTLAGDNEQFF,TGCGCCAGCAGCACCACACTAGCGGGAGACAATGAGCAGTTCTTC
.,TRBJ2-5,TRBV6-5,TRBD1,CARAGGRVETQYF,TGTGCCAGGGCAGGGGGTCGGGTAGAGACCCAGTACTTC
.,TRBJ1-4,TRBV7-9,TRBD1,CASSSQQGWEKLFF,TGTGCCAGCAGCTCCCAACAGGGGTGGGAAAAACTGTTTTTT
.,TRBJ1-3,TRBV6-5,.,CATRKGEAGNTIYF,TGTGCCACCCGGAAGGGGGAAGCTGGAAACACCATATATTTT
.,TRBJ1-1,TRBV7-9,.,CASSSPQQGVFEAFF,TGTGCCAGCAGCTCTCCCCAACAGGGAGTGTTTGAAGCTTTCTTT
.,TRBJ1-2,TRBV6-5,.,CASSSLQGYTLGYTF,TGTGCCAGCAGTTCCCTACAGGGATACACTCTTGGCTACACCTTC
.,TRBJ2-1,TRBV30,TRBD2,CAWTRGGSYNEQFF,TGTGCCTGGACGCGGGGGGGCTCCTACAATGAGCAGTTCTTC
.,TRBJ1-4,TRBV6-5,.,CASSRPGNEKLFF,TGTGCCAGCAGTCGGCCGGGAAATGAAAAACTGTTTTTT
.,TRBJ2-1,TRBV28,.,CASGQPTEYNEQFF,TGTGCCAGCGGCCAACCCACAGAGTACAATGAGCAGTTCTTC
.,TRBJ2-5,TRBV11-1,TRBD2,CASSLMLAGAETQYF,TGTGCCAGCAGCTTAATGCTAGCGGGGGCGGAGACCCAGTACTTC
.,TRBJ1-5,TRBV30,TRBD1,CAWSNPEDRGIDGNQPQHF,TGTGCCTGGAGTAATCCCGAGGACAGGGGGATCGATGGCAATCAGCCCCAGCATTTT
.,TRBJ1-2,TRBV2,.,CAGGGGRTLGSGYTF,TGTGCCGGCGGGGGAGGGCGGACCCTCGGTTCGGGCTACACCTTC
.,TRBJ2-2,TRBV5-1,.,CASSLAVLTAGELFF,TGCGCCAGCAGCTTGGCCGTGCTAACGGCCGGGGAGCTGTTTTTT
few,TRBJ1-6,TRBV5-4,.,CASSGTGWNSPLHF,TGTGCCAGCAGCGGTACAGGGTGGAATTCACCCCTCCACTTT
.,TRBJ1-6,TRBV19,.,CASSIVGGPLHF,TGTGCCAGTAGTATAGTGGGAGGACCCCTCCACTTT
.,TRBJ1-2,TRBV30,.,CAWSVSEGGYTF,TGTGCCTGGAGTGTAAGCGAAGGTGGCTACACCTTC
.,TRBJ2-1,TRBV27,TRBD2,CASSLFGLAGKYNEQFF,TGTGCCAGCAGTTTATTCGGACTAGCGGGGAAGTACAATGAGCAGTTCTTC